This T cell receptor (beta chain) was captured by sequencing in a study of blood T cell repertoires in COVID-19. CDR1 SEHNR and CDR2 FQNEAQ come from the germline V gene (reference sequence). The J segment lost 6 bases and the V segment lost 5 bases, leaving 10 bases of the junction unmatched. This CDR3 spans 15 amino acids. Original analysis: From reference gene primer amplification, estimates of nucleated cell counts were derived. Assay used: immunoSEQ multiplex PCR; TCRdb lists only in-frame clones, some missing. V, J and clone size derive from that table, while D and trimming were established from the DNA sequence. The table lists roughly 380,000 clones, roughly nine tenths of them singletons. Recruitment covered 25 or so US areas and drew participants whose ages spanned roughly 18 to 100 years.

Sequencing was done on a sample of PBMCs or T cells enriched from blood (not recorded which). This receptor was obtained from a woman between 25 and 40 years old who had recovered from COVID-19. The genes are TRBV7-9 and TRBJ1-5; 7 bases match TRBD1. The CDR3 spells CASSNLGQPSQPQHF. In nucleotides, the CDR3 is TGTGCCAGCAGCAACCTGGGACAGCCTAGTCAGCCCCAGCATTTT.